Listed below are T cell receptor beta chains from one sample, sequenced in a study of T-cell reconstitution after alpha-beta-depleted transplantation in children. TCRdb fed the PCR reads into MiXCR, producing one record per CDR3 protein. Of hundreds of thousands of distinct CDR3 sequences detected, approximately 8.9% appear once; the ten largest clones hold less than 8%. Sequencing was performed on PBMCs, mostly from graft donor cells, taken 180 days after TCRalphabeta/CD19-depleted stem cell transplant. Receptors were obtained from a male patient younger than 18 who had a stem cell transplant for acute lymphoblastic leukemia, so the T cells may come from the graft donor. Both conserved end residues are part of each CDR3. Each record gives: J gene, D gene, V gene, clone size, CDR3 DNA, CDR3 protein. D genes are given only for firm matches. Clone size is shown for a subset of rows, as once, few, many or a class of expanded clone.

j_gene: TRBJ2-5; d_gene: TRBD1; v_gene: TRBV4-1; abundance: many; CDR3nt: TGCGCCAGCAGCCAAGTCGAGGGGGCCCAAGAGACCCAGTACTTC; CDR3aa: CASSQVEGAQETQYF
j_gene: TRBJ2-5; d_gene: .; v_gene: TRBV7-9; abundance: many; CDR3nt: TGTGCCAGCAGCCCCCGGGATCAAGAGACCCAGTACTTC; CDR3aa: CASSPRDQETQYF
j_gene: TRBJ2-7; d_gene: TRBD2; v_gene: TRBV20-1; abundance: many; CDR3nt: TGCAGTGCTCGAATAGCGGGGGGAGGGCGGGCCGAGCAGTACTTC; CDR3aa: CSARIAGGGRAEQYF
j_gene: TRBJ1-1; d_gene: TRBD1; v_gene: TRBV7-8; abundance: many; CDR3nt: TGTGCCAGCAGCCCGGCGACAGGGAGGAGCACTGAAGCTTTCTTT; CDR3aa: CASSPATGRSTEAFF
j_gene: TRBJ1-6; d_gene: .; v_gene: TRBV5-1; abundance: many; CDR3nt: TGCGCCAGCAGCTTGGCCGGGACGGGCTCGTCACCCCTCCACTTT; CDR3aa: CASSLAGTGSSPLHF
j_gene: TRBJ2-7; d_gene: .; v_gene: TRBV29-1; abundance: many; CDR3nt: TGCAGCGTTGAAGAACGGGCGGGCTATCTGTACTTC; CDR3aa: CSVEERAGYLYF
j_gene: TRBJ2-3; d_gene: TRBD2; v_gene: TRBV24-1; abundance: many; CDR3nt: TGTGCCACCAGTGATTCCGGGACTAGCTCAGATACGCAGTATTTT; CDR3aa: CATSDSGTSSDTQYF
j_gene: TRBJ2-7; d_gene: .; v_gene: TRBV28; abundance: .; CDR3nt: TGTGCCAGCAGGCCGGTAGCGGAAAGCTCCTACGAGCAGTACTTC; CDR3aa: CASRPVAESSYEQYF
j_gene: TRBJ1-1; d_gene: .; v_gene: TRBV13; abundance: many; CDR3nt: TGTGCCAGCAGCTGCCCAAACAGGGATCACACTGAAGTTTTCTTT; CDR3aa: CASSCPNRDHTEVFF
j_gene: TRBJ1-2; d_gene: .; v_gene: TRBV19; abundance: few; CDR3nt: TGTGCCAGTAGTGAACGACAATATGGCTACACCTTC; CDR3aa: CASSERQYGYTF
j_gene: TRBJ2-1; d_gene: .; v_gene: TRBV24-1; abundance: many; CDR3nt: TGTGCCACCAGTGATGCAGGGCAGCGCAATGAGCAGTTCTTC; CDR3aa: CATSDAGQRNEQFF
j_gene: TRBJ2-3; d_gene: .; v_gene: TRBV6-2/TRBV6-3; abundance: .; CDR3nt: TGTGCCAGCAGTTACTTGCGGAGCACAGATACGCAGTATTTT; CDR3aa: CASSYLRSTDTQYF
j_gene: TRBJ1-2; d_gene: .; v_gene: TRBV5-1; abundance: many; CDR3nt: TGCGCCAGCAGCTTGCTCGCGGACCCCTATGGCTACACCTTC; CDR3aa: CASSLLADPYGYTF
j_gene: TRBJ1-4; d_gene: .; v_gene: TRBV12-3/TRBV12-4; abundance: many; CDR3nt: TGTGCCAGCAGTTTCAGGAGGGGGGATGAAAAACTGTTTTTT; CDR3aa: CASSFRRGDEKLFF
j_gene: TRBJ2-2; d_gene: TRBD1; v_gene: TRBV20-1; abundance: many; CDR3nt: TGCAGTGCATCAAACGGACAGGGGGTCACCGGGGAGCTGTTTTTT; CDR3aa: CSASNGQGVTGELFF
j_gene: TRBJ2-3; d_gene: TRBD2; v_gene: TRBV5-1; abundance: many; CDR3nt: TGCGCCAGCAGCTGGAGGGGACTAGCGGACTTTAGCACAGATACGCAGTATTTT; CDR3aa: CASSWRGLADFSTDTQYF
j_gene: TRBJ1-1; d_gene: .; v_gene: TRBV27; abundance: many; CDR3nt: TGTGCCAGCAGTCGGGTAGGGATGAACACTGAAGCTTTCTTT; CDR3aa: CASSRVGMNTEAFF
j_gene: TRBJ2-3; d_gene: .; v_gene: TRBV2; abundance: many; CDR3nt: TGTGCCAGCAGTGACCCGCGCGCAAAATTGGATACGCAGTATTTT; CDR3aa: CASSDPRAKLDTQYF
j_gene: TRBJ2-2; d_gene: .; v_gene: TRBV7-9; abundance: many; CDR3nt: TGTGCCAGCAGCTTAGCCAGGGACACCGGGGAGCTGTTTTTT; CDR3aa: CASSLARDTGELFF
j_gene: TRBJ2-7; d_gene: .; v_gene: TRBV21-1; abundance: many; CDR3nt: TGTGCCAGCAGCAAAGGGACTAGCGGGAGGCTTTCCTACGAGCAGTACTTC; CDR3aa: CASSKGTSGRLSYEQYF
j_gene: TRBJ1-5; d_gene: .; v_gene: TRBV6-1; abundance: few; CDR3nt: TGTGCCAGCACCGGTACAGGGAACAATCAGCCCCAGCATTTT; CDR3aa: CASTGTGNNQPQHF
j_gene: TRBJ2-7; d_gene: TRBD1; v_gene: TRBV25-1; abundance: many; CDR3nt: TGTGCCAGCAGTGACTGGGACAGAGGCGAGCAGTACTTC; CDR3aa: CASSDWDRGEQYF
j_gene: TRBJ1-1; d_gene: .; v_gene: TRBV5-1; abundance: many; CDR3nt: TGCGCCAGCAGCTGGGGATTGGGGAACACTGAAGCTTTCTTT; CDR3aa: CASSWGLGNTEAFF
j_gene: TRBJ1-2; d_gene: .; v_gene: TRBV5-1; abundance: many; CDR3nt: TGCGCCAGCAGCTTGTTTGACAGTTATGGCTACACCTTC; CDR3aa: CASSLFDSYGYTF
j_gene: TRBJ1-6; d_gene: TRBD1; v_gene: TRBV7-3; abundance: many; CDR3nt: TGTGCCAGCAGCTTGGACAGGGCCTATAATTCACCCCTCCACTTT; CDR3aa: CASSLDRAYNSPLHF
j_gene: TRBJ1-1; d_gene: .; v_gene: TRBV6-2/TRBV6-3; abundance: many; CDR3nt: TGTGCCAGCCCCTTTACAAGGAACATGAACACTGAAGCTTTCTTT; CDR3aa: CASPFTRNMNTEAFF
j_gene: TRBJ2-1; d_gene: .; v_gene: TRBV28; abundance: many; CDR3nt: TGTGCCAGCATGCGGGTCCTTAGCTCCTACAATGAGCAGTTCTTC; CDR3aa: CASMRVLSSYNEQFF
j_gene: TRBJ1-6; d_gene: .; v_gene: TRBV25-1; abundance: .; CDR3nt: TGTGCCGGCGGGTTTGCGGGGCACCTCCACTTT; CDR3aa: CAGGFAGHLHF
j_gene: TRBJ2-3; d_gene: .; v_gene: TRBV21-1; abundance: .; CDR3nt: TGTGCCGGCAGCAAATTCCCAGATACGCAGTATTTT; CDR3aa: CAGSKFPDTQYF
j_gene: TRBJ2-3; d_gene: .; v_gene: TRBV6-1; abundance: many; CDR3nt: TGTGCCAGCAGTCGGGACGTCACAGATACGCAGTATTTT; CDR3aa: CASSRDVTDTQYF
j_gene: TRBJ2-2; d_gene: .; v_gene: TRBV9; abundance: many; CDR3nt: TGTGCCAGCAGCGTAGAACAGCGGACATACACCGGGGAGCTGTTTTTT; CDR3aa: CASSVEQRTYTGELFF
j_gene: TRBJ2-5; d_gene: TRBD1; v_gene: TRBV12-3/TRBV12-4; abundance: many; CDR3nt: TGTGCCAGCAGCCAGGACAGGCTCAGGGGAGACCAAGAGACCCAGTACTTC; CDR3aa: CASSQDRLRGDQETQYF
j_gene: TRBJ2-5; d_gene: .; v_gene: TRBV20-1; abundance: many; CDR3nt: TGCAGTGTTGACCGGGATTCGAAGACCCAGTACTTC; CDR3aa: CSVDRDSKTQYF
j_gene: TRBJ1-5; d_gene: .; v_gene: TRBV14; abundance: few; CDR3nt: TGTGCCAGCAGTAGGGCAGGCGGAGACAATCAGCCCCAGCATTTT; CDR3aa: CASSRAGGDNQPQHF
j_gene: TRBJ1-1; d_gene: .; v_gene: TRBV6-2/TRBV6-3; abundance: many; CDR3nt: TGTGCCAGCGGGAGGACCACTGAAGCTTTCTTT; CDR3aa: CASGRTTEAFF
j_gene: TRBJ2-7; d_gene: .; v_gene: TRBV27; abundance: many; CDR3nt: TGTGCCAGCAGTTTAAGGAGGCGGGAAGGCGAGCAGTACTTC; CDR3aa: CASSLRRREGEQYF
j_gene: TRBJ1-5; d_gene: .; v_gene: TRBV6-1; abundance: many; CDR3nt: TGTGCCAGCAGTGAAGCGAGAGGGCTGAGCAATCAGCCCCAGCATTTT; CDR3aa: CASSEARGLSNQPQHF
j_gene: TRBJ2-5; d_gene: .; v_gene: TRBV7-7; abundance: many; CDR3nt: TGTGCTAGCAGTACCGGGACGGTCCAAGAGACCCAGTACTTC; CDR3aa: CASSTGTVQETQYF
j_gene: TRBJ1-2; d_gene: TRBD1; v_gene: TRBV3-1; abundance: many; CDR3nt: TGTGCCAGCAGCCAGATGGGGACAGGGGACTCTGGCTACACCTTC; CDR3aa: CASSQMGTGDSGYTF
j_gene: TRBJ2-5; d_gene: TRBD1; v_gene: TRBV13; abundance: many; CDR3nt: TGTGCCAGCAGGATTGGGACAGGGCCCTGGTGGGAGACCCAGTACTTC; CDR3aa: CASRIGTGPWWETQYF
j_gene: TRBJ2-6; d_gene: .; v_gene: TRBV19; abundance: many; CDR3nt: TGTGCCAGTTCCCCAGCGACTTGGGCCAACGTCCTGACTTTC; CDR3aa: CASSPATWANVLTF
j_gene: TRBJ1-2; d_gene: .; v_gene: TRBV7-3; abundance: many; CDR3nt: TGTGCCAGCAGCTTCCCCGACTATGGCTACACCTTC; CDR3aa: CASSFPDYGYTF
j_gene: TRBJ2-7; d_gene: TRBD1; v_gene: TRBV5-1; abundance: many; CDR3nt: TGCGCCAGCAGCTTCCGGGACAGGGGGCCGAACTCCTACGAGCAGTACTTC; CDR3aa: CASSFRDRGPNSYEQYF
j_gene: TRBJ1-2; d_gene: TRBD1; v_gene: TRBV28; abundance: many; CDR3nt: TGTGCCAGCAGTTCAGGGGGGGACTATGGCTACACCTTC; CDR3aa: CASSSGGDYGYTF
j_gene: TRBJ2-2; d_gene: .; v_gene: TRBV7-6; abundance: .; CDR3nt: TGTGCCAGCAGCTTGACGGGAGTCACCGGGGAGCTGTTTTTT; CDR3aa: CASSLTGVTGELFF
j_gene: TRBJ1-4; d_gene: .; v_gene: TRBV7-9; abundance: many; CDR3nt: TGTGCCAGCAGCCTCGACGGGGGCGGTGAAAAACTGTTTTTT; CDR3aa: CASSLDGGGEKLFF
j_gene: TRBJ2-3; d_gene: .; v_gene: TRBV28; abundance: many; CDR3nt: TGTGCCCTCAGGCCACGGGGGGATACGCAGTATTTT; CDR3aa: CALRPRGDTQYF
j_gene: TRBJ2-1; d_gene: .; v_gene: TRBV20-1; abundance: many; CDR3nt: TGCAGTGCTAGGCCGGGACTGGCCAGCTCCTACAATGAGCAGTTCTTC; CDR3aa: CSARPGLASSYNEQFF
j_gene: TRBJ2-3; d_gene: .; v_gene: TRBV28; abundance: many; CDR3nt: TGTGCCAGCAGTTTGAACAGGGGCACAGATACGCAGTATTTT; CDR3aa: CASSLNRGTDTQYF
j_gene: TRBJ2-3; d_gene: .; v_gene: TRBV28; abundance: many; CDR3nt: TGTGCCAGCAGTTTATGGGATCCTAGCACAGATACGCAGTATTTT; CDR3aa: CASSLWDPSTDTQYF
j_gene: TRBJ1-1; d_gene: .; v_gene: TRBV3-1; abundance: many; CDR3nt: TGTGCCAGCAGCCAAGATTTTAGGATGAACACTGAAGCTTTCTTT; CDR3aa: CASSQDFRMNTEAFF